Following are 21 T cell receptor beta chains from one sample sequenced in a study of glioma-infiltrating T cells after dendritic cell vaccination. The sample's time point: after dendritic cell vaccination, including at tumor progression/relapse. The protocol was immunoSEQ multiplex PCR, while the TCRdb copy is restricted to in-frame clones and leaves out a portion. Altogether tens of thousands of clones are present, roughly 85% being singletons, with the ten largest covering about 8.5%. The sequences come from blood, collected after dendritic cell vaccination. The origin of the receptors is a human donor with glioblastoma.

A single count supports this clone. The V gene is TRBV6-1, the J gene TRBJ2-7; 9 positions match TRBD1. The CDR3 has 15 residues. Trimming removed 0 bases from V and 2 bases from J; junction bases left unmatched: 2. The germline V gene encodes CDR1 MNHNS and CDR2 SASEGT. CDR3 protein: CASSEAWTGAYEQYF. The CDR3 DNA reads TGTGCCAGCAGTGAAGCCTGGACAGGGGCCTACGAGCAGTACTTC.

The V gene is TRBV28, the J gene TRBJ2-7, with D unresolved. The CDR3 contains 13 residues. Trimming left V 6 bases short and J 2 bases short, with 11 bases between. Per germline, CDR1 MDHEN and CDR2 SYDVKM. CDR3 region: CASRKAATYEQYF. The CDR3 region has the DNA TGTGCCAGCAGGAAGGCGGCGACCTACGAGCAGTACTTC.

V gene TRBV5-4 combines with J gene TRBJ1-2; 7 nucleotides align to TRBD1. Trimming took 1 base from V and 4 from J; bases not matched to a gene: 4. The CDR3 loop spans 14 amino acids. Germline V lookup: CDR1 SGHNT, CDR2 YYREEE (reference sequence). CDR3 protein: CASSLPDRAYGYTF. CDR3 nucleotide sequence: TGTGCCAGCAGCTTGCCCGACAGGGCCTATGGCTACACCTTC.

CDR3 sequence (DNA): TGCGCCAGCAGCTGGAGTACCGGTAAAGAGACCCAGTACTTC. Encoded protein: CASSWSTGKETQYF. The V gene is TRBV5-1, the J gene TRBJ2-5; no definite D call. Germline V CDR1 and CDR2: SGHRS, YFSETQ. V was cut by 3 bases and J by 3 bases, with 12 bases left in between. The CDR3 loop spans 14 amino acids.

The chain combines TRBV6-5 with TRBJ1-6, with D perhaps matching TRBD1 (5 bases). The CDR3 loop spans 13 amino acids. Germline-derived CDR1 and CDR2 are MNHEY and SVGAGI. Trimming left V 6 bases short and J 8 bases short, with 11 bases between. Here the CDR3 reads CASRGEGYSPLHF. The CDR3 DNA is TGTGCCAGCAGGGGGGAGGGCTATTCACCCCTCCACTTT.

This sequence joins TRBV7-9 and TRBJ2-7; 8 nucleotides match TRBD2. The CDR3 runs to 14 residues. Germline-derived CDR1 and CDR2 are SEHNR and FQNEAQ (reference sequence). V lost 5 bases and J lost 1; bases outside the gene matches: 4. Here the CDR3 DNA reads TGTGCCAGCAGCCCGGGACTAGGATCCTACGAGCAGTACTTC. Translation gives CASSPGLGSYEQYF.

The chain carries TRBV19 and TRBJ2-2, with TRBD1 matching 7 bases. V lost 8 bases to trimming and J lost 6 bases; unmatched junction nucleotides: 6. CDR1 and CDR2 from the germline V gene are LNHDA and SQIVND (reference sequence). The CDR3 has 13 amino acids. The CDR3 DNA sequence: TGTGCCAGTTCCACAGGGGCCCCCGGGGAGCTGTTTTTT. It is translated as CASSTGAPGELFF. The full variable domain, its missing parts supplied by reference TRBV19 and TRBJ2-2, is DGGITQSPKYLFRKEGQNVTLSCEQNLNHDAMYWYRQDPGQGLRLIYYSQIVNDFQKGDIAEGYSVSREKKESFPLTVTSAQKNPTAFYLCASSTGAPGELFFGEGSRLTVL.

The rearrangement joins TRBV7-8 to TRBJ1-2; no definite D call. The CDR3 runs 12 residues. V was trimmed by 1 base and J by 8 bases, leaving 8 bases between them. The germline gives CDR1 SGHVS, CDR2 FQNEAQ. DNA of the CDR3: TGTGCCAGCAGCTTAGATATAGAGGGCTACACCTTC. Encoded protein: CASSLDIEGYTF.

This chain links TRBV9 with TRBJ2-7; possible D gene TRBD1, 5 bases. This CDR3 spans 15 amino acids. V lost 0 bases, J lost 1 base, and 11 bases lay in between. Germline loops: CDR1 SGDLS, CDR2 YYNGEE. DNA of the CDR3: TGTGCCAGCAGCGTAGTTCAGGGTCATTCCTACGAGCAGTACTTC. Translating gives CASSVVQGHSYEQYF.

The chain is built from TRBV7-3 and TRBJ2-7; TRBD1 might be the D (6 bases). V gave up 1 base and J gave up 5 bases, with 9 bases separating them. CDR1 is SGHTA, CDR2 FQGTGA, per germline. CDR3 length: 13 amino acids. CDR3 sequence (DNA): TGTGCCAGCAGCTTAAACAGGGTCGACGAGCAGTACTTC. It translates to CASSLNRVDEQYF.

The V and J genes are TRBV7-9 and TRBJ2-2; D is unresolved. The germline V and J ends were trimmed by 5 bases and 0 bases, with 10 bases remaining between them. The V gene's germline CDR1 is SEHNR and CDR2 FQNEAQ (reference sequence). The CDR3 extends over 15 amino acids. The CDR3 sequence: CASSNRISNTGELFF. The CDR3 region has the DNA TGTGCCAGCAGCAATAGAATTTCGAACACCGGGGAGCTGTTTTTT.

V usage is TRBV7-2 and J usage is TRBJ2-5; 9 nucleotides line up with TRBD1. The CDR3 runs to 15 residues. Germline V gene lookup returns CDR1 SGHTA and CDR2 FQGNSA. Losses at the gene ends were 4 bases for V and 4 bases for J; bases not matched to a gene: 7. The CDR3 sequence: CASSWDRASRETQYF. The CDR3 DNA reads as TGTGCCAGCAGCTGGGACAGGGCATCGCGAGAGACCCAGTACTTC.

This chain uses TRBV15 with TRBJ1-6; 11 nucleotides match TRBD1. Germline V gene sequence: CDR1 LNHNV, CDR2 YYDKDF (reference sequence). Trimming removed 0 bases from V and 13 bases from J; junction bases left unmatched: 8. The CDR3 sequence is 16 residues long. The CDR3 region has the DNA TGTGCCACCAGCAGAGAGCCGCCGGGACAGGGGGGTCCCCTCCACTTT. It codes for CATSREPPGQGGPLHF.

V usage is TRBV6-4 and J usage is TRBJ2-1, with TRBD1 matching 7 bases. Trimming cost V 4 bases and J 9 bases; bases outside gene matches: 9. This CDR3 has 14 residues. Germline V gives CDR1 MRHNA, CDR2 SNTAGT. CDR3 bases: TGTGCCAGCAGTGTAACCCAGGGGGTCGCTGAGCAGTTCTTC. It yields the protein CASSVTQGVAEQFF.

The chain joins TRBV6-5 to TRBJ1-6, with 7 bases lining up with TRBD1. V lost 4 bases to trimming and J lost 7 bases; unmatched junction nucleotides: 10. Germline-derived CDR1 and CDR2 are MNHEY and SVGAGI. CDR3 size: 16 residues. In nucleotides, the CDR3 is TGTGCCAGCAGTTGGGGGGTGGGACAGAGCAATTCACCCCTCCACTTT. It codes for CASSWGVGQSNSPLHF.

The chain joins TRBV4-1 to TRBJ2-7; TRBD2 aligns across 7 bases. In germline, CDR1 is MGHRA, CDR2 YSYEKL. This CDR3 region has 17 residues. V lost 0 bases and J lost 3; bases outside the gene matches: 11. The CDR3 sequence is CASSQDRGERDSYEQYF. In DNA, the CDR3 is TGCGCCAGCAGCCAAGATCGGGGGGAGCGCGACAGCTACGAGCAGTACTTC.

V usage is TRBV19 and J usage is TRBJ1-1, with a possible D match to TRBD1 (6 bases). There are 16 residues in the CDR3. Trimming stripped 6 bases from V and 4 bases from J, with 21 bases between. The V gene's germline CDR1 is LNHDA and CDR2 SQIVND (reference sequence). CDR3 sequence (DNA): TGTGCCAGTAGGCCAGGGGTCAAAGGGGGTACCACTGAAGCTTTCTTT. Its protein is CASRPGVKGGTTEAFF.

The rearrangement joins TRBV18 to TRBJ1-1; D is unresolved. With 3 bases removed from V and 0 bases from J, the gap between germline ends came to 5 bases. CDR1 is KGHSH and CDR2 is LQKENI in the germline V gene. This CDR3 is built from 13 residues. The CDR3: CASSPQMNTEAFF. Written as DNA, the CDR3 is TGTGCCAGCTCACCGCAGATGAACACTGAAGCTTTCTTT. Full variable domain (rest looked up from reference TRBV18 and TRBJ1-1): NAGVMQNPRHLVRRRGQEARLRCSPMKGHSHVYWYRQLPEEGLKFMVYLQKENIIDESGMPKERFSAEFPKEGPSILRIQQVVRGDSAAYFCASSPQMNTEAFFGQGTRLTVV.

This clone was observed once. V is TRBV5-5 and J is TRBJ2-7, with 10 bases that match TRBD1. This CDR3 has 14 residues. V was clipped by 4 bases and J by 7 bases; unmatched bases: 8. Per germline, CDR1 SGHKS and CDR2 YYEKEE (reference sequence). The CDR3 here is CASSTAGQGTEQYF. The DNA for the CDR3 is TGTGCCAGCAGCACGGCGGGACAGGGGACTGAGCAGTACTTC.

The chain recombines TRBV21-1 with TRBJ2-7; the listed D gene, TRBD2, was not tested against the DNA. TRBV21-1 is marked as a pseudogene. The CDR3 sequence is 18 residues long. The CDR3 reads CASSKSGLAGGPSGEQYF. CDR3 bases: TGTGCCAGCAGCAAATCGGGACTAGCGGGAGGGCCGTCGGGCGAGCAGTACTTC.

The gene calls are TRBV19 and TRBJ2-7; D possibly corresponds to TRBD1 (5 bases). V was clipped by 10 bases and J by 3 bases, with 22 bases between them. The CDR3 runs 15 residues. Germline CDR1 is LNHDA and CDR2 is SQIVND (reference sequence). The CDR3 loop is CATQKDTSVSYEQYF. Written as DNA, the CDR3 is TGTGCCACCCAGAAGGACACCTCAGTAAGCTACGAGCAGTACTTC.